This T cell receptor (beta chain) was found in a study of spatial heterogeneity in lung cancer. At the level of the study: Available PBMC from follow-up, collected a median of roughly two years after resection, underwent sequencing.

Findings and limits, study-wide: At tumor resection, ubiquitous expanded TCRs were detected in blood more often than later.

There are a few counts of this clonotype. The antigen is unknown. From the 5' RACE reads, TCRdb called clonotypes with MiXCR, one entry per CDR3 protein. The sample lists about 120,000 distinct CDR3 sequences, approximately 12% occurring once. Time point in this sample: blood at routine non-recurrence follow-up after resection. Tumor, nontumor lung or frozen PBMC supplied whole RNA that was sequenced unsorted. Germline V gives CDR1 LNHNV, CDR2 YYDKDF (reference sequence). V lost 0 bases to trimming and J lost 5 bases, with 16 bases between them. This CDR3 has 16 residues. The chain links TRBV15 to TRBJ2-5, with D possibly being TRBD1 (6 bases). The receptor's source is a male donor with early-stage non-small cell lung cancer. The sequenced sample was PBMCs, obtained at follow-up. In DNA, the CDR3 is TGTGCCACCAGCAGAGATCGTCCGGTTCAGGGGGAGACCCAGTACTTC. As protein: CATSRDRPVQGETQYF.